These T cell receptor beta chains were read from a single sample in a study of blood T cell repertoires in COVID-19. Profiling relied on immunoSEQ multiplex PCR, and the TCRdb table lists in-frame clones only, not all of them. The sample lists some 96,000 clones, approximately 81% occurring once. Sequenced sample: peripheral blood. The receptors here all came from a human donor in a cohort sampled during active COVID-19. Each CDR3 is given with its conserved first and last residue. The D gene is left open where the match is weak. Clone size is shown for a subset of rows, as once, few, many or a class of expanded clone.

J gene: TRBJ1-5; D gene: TRBD1; clone size: .; CDR3 length: 16; V gene: TRBV19; CDR3 protein: CASSLGQGARNQPQHF; CDR3 DNA: TGTGCCAGTAGTTTAGGGCAGGGGGCGAGAAATCAGCCCCAGCATTTT
J gene: TRBJ2-3; D gene: .; clone size: .; CDR3 length: 15; V gene: TRBV5-1; CDR3 protein: CASSLRQGNTDTQYF; CDR3 DNA: TGCGCCAGCAGCTTACGCCAGGGAAACACAGATACGCAGTATTTT
J gene: TRBJ2-2; D gene: .; clone size: .; CDR3 length: 13; V gene: TRBV15; CDR3 protein: CATSTQGPGELFF; CDR3 DNA: TGTGCCACGAGCACGCAGGGCCCCGGGGAGCTGTTTTTT
J gene: TRBJ1-4; D gene: TRBD1; clone size: .; CDR3 length: 13; V gene: TRBV29-1; CDR3 protein: CSVRTGGVEKLFF; CDR3 DNA: TGCAGCGTCAGGACAGGGGGTGTTGAAAAACTGTTTTTT
J gene: TRBJ1-4; D gene: TRBD1; clone size: .; CDR3 length: 15; V gene: TRBV6-5; CDR3 protein: CASSKTGGGNEKLFF; CDR3 DNA: TGTGCCAGCAGTAAAACAGGGGGCGGTAATGAAAAACTGTTTTTT
J gene: TRBJ2-2; D gene: TRBD1; clone size: .; CDR3 length: 18; V gene: TRBV19; CDR3 protein: CASQTPGQGVPNTGELFF; CDR3 DNA: TGTGCCAGTCAAACCCCGGGACAGGGGGTCCCGAACACCGGGGAGCTGTTTTTT
J gene: TRBJ2-3; D gene: .; clone size: .; CDR3 length: 13; V gene: TRBV6-2/TRBV6-3; CDR3 protein: CASSTLFTDTQYF; CDR3 DNA: TGTGCCAGCAGTACGCTATTCACAGATACGCAGTATTTT
J gene: TRBJ2-4; D gene: TRBD1; clone size: .; CDR3 length: 18; V gene: TRBV14; CDR3 protein: CASSETGTGVIAKNIQYF; CDR3 DNA: TGTGCCAGCAGCGAAACCGGGACAGGGGTTATAGCCAAAAACATTCAGTACTTC
J gene: TRBJ2-1; D gene: .; clone size: .; CDR3 length: 15; V gene: TRBV5-1; CDR3 protein: CASSLTGGRGNEQFF; CDR3 DNA: TGCGCCAGCAGCCTGACGGGGGGCCGGGGAAATGAGCAGTTCTTC
J gene: TRBJ1-1; D gene: TRBD1; clone size: few; CDR3 length: 14; V gene: TRBV5-4; CDR3 protein: CASSKQGVNTEAFF; CDR3 DNA: TGTGCCAGCAGCAAACAGGGGGTGAACACTGAAGCTTTCTTT
J gene: TRBJ1-2; D gene: TRBD1; clone size: .; CDR3 length: 13; V gene: TRBV4-1; CDR3 protein: CASSQNRGYGYTF; CDR3 DNA: TGCGCCAGCAGCCAAAACAGGGGCTATGGCTACACCTTC
J gene: TRBJ2-3; D gene: TRBD2; clone size: .; CDR3 length: 18; V gene: TRBV6-2/TRBV6-3; CDR3 protein: CASSYPTRTSGRADTQYF; CDR3 DNA: TGTGCCAGCAGTTACCCCACTAGGACTAGCGGGCGCGCAGATACGCAGTATTTT
J gene: TRBJ1-3; D gene: TRBD1; clone size: .; CDR3 length: 17; V gene: TRBV5-6; CDR3 protein: CASSSTGTGYFGNTIYF; CDR3 DNA: TGTGCCAGCAGCTCAACCGGGACAGGTTACTTTGGAAACACCATATATTTT
J gene: TRBJ2-7; D gene: TRBD2; clone size: .; CDR3 length: 14; V gene: TRBV5-1; CDR3 protein: CASSLAGGPYEQYF; CDR3 DNA: TGCGCCAGCAGCCTAGCGGGAGGGCCCTACGAGCAGTACTTC
J gene: TRBJ1-4; D gene: TRBD1; clone size: once; CDR3 length: 15; V gene: TRBV19; CDR3 protein: CASSILQGAGEKLFF; CDR3 DNA: TGTGCCAGTAGTATCCTACAGGGGGCAGGTGAAAAACTGTTTTTT
J gene: TRBJ2-6; D gene: .; clone size: few; CDR3 length: 16; V gene: TRBV11-2; CDR3 protein: CASSLAYDSGANVLTF; CDR3 DNA: TGTGCCAGCAGCTTAGCCTACGACTCTGGGGCCAACGTCCTGACTTTC
J gene: TRBJ2-3; D gene: TRBD1; clone size: once; CDR3 length: 15; V gene: TRBV29-1; CDR3 protein: CSVVTRGQRTDTQYF; CDR3 DNA: TGCAGCGTCGTAACCAGGGGACAGCGAACAGATACGCAGTATTTT
J gene: TRBJ2-5; D gene: TRBD2; clone size: .; CDR3 length: 15; V gene: TRBV7-7; CDR3 protein: CASSSGGGFQETQYF; CDR3 DNA: TGTGCCAGCAGCTCCGGGGGGGGCTTCCAAGAGACCCAGTACTTC
J gene: TRBJ2-2; D gene: .; clone size: .; CDR3 length: 15; V gene: TRBV7-8; CDR3 protein: CASSSRTANTGELFF; CDR3 DNA: TGTGCCAGCAGCTCCAGGACTGCGAACACCGGGGAGCTGTTTTTT
J gene: TRBJ2-7; D gene: .; clone size: .; CDR3 length: 15; V gene: TRBV2; CDR3 protein: CASSAQDRIIYEQYF; CDR3 DNA: TGTGCCAGCAGTGCACAGGACAGAATAATCTACGAGCAGTACTTC
J gene: TRBJ2-3; D gene: .; clone size: .; CDR3 length: 13; V gene: TRBV5-1; CDR3 protein: CASSLVPGDTQYF; CDR3 DNA: TGCGCCAGCAGCTTGGTCCCAGGAGATACGCAGTATTTT
J gene: TRBJ2-7; D gene: TRBD1; clone size: few; CDR3 length: 14; V gene: TRBV19; CDR3 protein: CASSPGRGRYEQYF; CDR3 DNA: TGTGCCAGTAGCCCAGGCAGGGGGCGGTACGAGCAGTACTTC
J gene: TRBJ2-7; D gene: .; clone size: .; CDR3 length: 14; V gene: TRBV7-2; CDR3 protein: CASSLAYVTYEQYF; CDR3 DNA: TGTGCCAGCAGCTTAGCCTACGTAACCTACGAGCAGTACTTC
J gene: TRBJ1-3; D gene: .; clone size: .; CDR3 length: 15; V gene: TRBV30; CDR3 protein: CAWSSGDHSGNTIYF; CDR3 DNA: TGTGCCTGGAGTTCGGGGGACCACTCTGGAAACACCATATATTTT
J gene: TRBJ2-7; D gene: TRBD2; clone size: .; CDR3 length: 14; V gene: TRBV10-2; CDR3 protein: CASRLAGDRYEQYF; CDR3 DNA: TGCGCCAGCAGACTAGCGGGAGATCGCTACGAGCAGTACTTC
J gene: TRBJ2-1; D gene: .; clone size: .; CDR3 length: 14; V gene: TRBV5-4; CDR3 protein: CAITKAGHYNEQFF; CDR3 DNA: TGTGCCATTACGAAAGCGGGACACTACAATGAGCAGTTCTTC
J gene: TRBJ2-1; D gene: TRBD1; clone size: .; CDR3 length: 19; V gene: TRBV7-8; CDR3 protein: CASSLHPGQGLPYYNEQFF; CDR3 DNA: TGTGCCAGCAGCCTACACCCGGGACAGGGGCTGCCATACTACAATGAGCAGTTCTTC
J gene: TRBJ2-2; D gene: TRBD2; clone size: .; CDR3 length: 16; V gene: TRBV7-9; CDR3 protein: CASSPSGRGFTGELFF; CDR3 DNA: TGTGCCAGCAGCCCGAGCGGGAGGGGGTTCACCGGGGAGCTGTTTTTT
J gene: TRBJ2-7; D gene: .; clone size: .; CDR3 length: 14; V gene: TRBV6-5; CDR3 protein: CASSRGSSSYEQYF; CDR3 DNA: TGTGCCAGCAGTCGTGGGAGTAGCTCCTACGAGCAGTACTTC
J gene: TRBJ2-5; D gene: TRBD1; clone size: once; CDR3 length: 15; V gene: TRBV11-3; CDR3 protein: CASSLGSTGAETQYF; CDR3 DNA: TGTGCCAGCAGCTTAGGCTCGACAGGGGCAGAGACCCAGTACTTC
J gene: TRBJ1-1; D gene: TRBD1; clone size: .; CDR3 length: 15; V gene: TRBV9; CDR3 protein: CASSPWTGGNTEAFF; CDR3 DNA: TGTGCCAGCAGCCCGTGGACAGGCGGGAACACTGAAGCTTTCTTT
J gene: TRBJ1-2; D gene: .; clone size: .; CDR3 length: 13; V gene: TRBV7-9; CDR3 protein: CASSPAQGSGYTF; CDR3 DNA: TGTGCCAGCAGCCCGGCCCAGGGGAGTGGCTACACCTTC
J gene: TRBJ1-5; D gene: TRBD1; clone size: .; CDR3 length: 15; V gene: TRBV4-3; CDR3 protein: CASSTGTGLNQPQHF; CDR3 DNA: TGCGCCAGCAGTACCGGGACAGGGCTCAATCAGCCCCAGCATTTT
J gene: TRBJ2-5; D gene: .; clone size: .; CDR3 length: 19; V gene: TRBV6-2/TRBV6-3; CDR3 protein: CASSPPIPAALGVIETQYF; CDR3 DNA: TGTGCCAGCAGCCCCCCAATACCAGCGGCCCTCGGTGTCATAGAGACCCAGTACTTC
J gene: TRBJ2-2; D gene: .; clone size: once; CDR3 length: 15; V gene: TRBV6-2/TRBV6-3; CDR3 protein: CASSYSMRRSGELFF; CDR3 DNA: TGTGCCAGCAGTTACTCGATGCGGAGATCCGGGGAGCTGTTTTTT
J gene: TRBJ1-3; D gene: .; clone size: .; CDR3 length: 15; V gene: TRBV2; CDR3 protein: CASRSPRTSRNTIYF; CDR3 DNA: TGTGCCAGCAGATCGCCGCGGACAAGCCGAAACACCATATATTTT
J gene: TRBJ1-1; D gene: .; clone size: .; CDR3 length: 14; V gene: TRBV25-1; CDR3 protein: CASSENRVNTEAFF; CDR3 DNA: TGTGCCAGCAGTGAAAACAGAGTGAACACTGAAGCTTTCTTT
J gene: TRBJ1-2; D gene: TRBD1; clone size: .; CDR3 length: 15; V gene: TRBV15; CDR3 protein: CATSRGRQGAFGYTF; CDR3 DNA: TGTGCCACCAGCAGAGGAAGACAGGGGGCTTTTGGCTACACCTTC
J gene: TRBJ1-2; D gene: .; clone size: .; CDR3 length: 14; V gene: TRBV27; CDR3 protein: CASSFGPPVSGYTF; CDR3 DNA: TGTGCCAGCAGTTTTGGTCCCCCGGTATCTGGCTACACCTTC
J gene: TRBJ1-6; D gene: .; clone size: .; CDR3 length: 16; V gene: TRBV9; CDR3 protein: CASSVSGHSYNSPLHF; CDR3 DNA: TGTGCCAGCAGCGTTTCAGGGCACTCCTATAATTCACCCCTCCACTTT
J gene: TRBJ1-3; D gene: .; clone size: .; CDR3 length: 15; V gene: TRBV7-2; CDR3 protein: CASSLFYRAGNTIYF; CDR3 DNA: TGTGCCAGCAGCTTATTCTACCGAGCTGGAAACACCATATATTTT